What follows are 24 T cell receptor beta chains derived from one specimen sequenced in a study of T cells in Graves' hyperthyroidism and ophthalmopathy (dated by TCRdb to about 2019). Libraries were prepared through multiplex PCR. These reads were obtained on an Illumina HiSeq 2000. Amplification of TCR beta CDR3 regions was carried out from RNA transcripts. The first round of RT-PCR for the TCR CDR3 was performed with the HTBI primer set and the Qiagen OneStep RT-PCR kit. TCRdb itself trimmed the public reads at Q25 with fastp, ran MiXCR and retained productive beta chains. Each entry is one CDR3 protein sequence, shown with its most common DNA and genes. The sample table contains 500,000 to 800,000 distinct CDR3 sequences; only one count was recorded for just under 45% of them. The ten largest account for about 7.2% of the sample. The source material was peripheral blood or thyroid tissue (not recorded which). The receptors were sampled from an adult man with Graves' disease, either hyperthyroidism or ophthalmopathy (not recorded which).

The chain carries TRBV24-1 and TRBJ1-6; D is unclear. The CDR3 consists of 12 residues. Germline V gene lookup returns CDR1 KGHDR and CDR2 SFDVKD. V shed 3 bases and J shed 10 bases, with 6 bases lying between them. CDR3 DNA: TGTGCCACCAGTGATGCAGGATCACCCCTCCACTTT. This sequence encodes CATSDAGSPLHF.

The chain joins TRBV9 to TRBJ1-1; 9 positions agree with TRBD1. CDR3 size: 11 residues. Germline V lookup: CDR1 SGDLS, CDR2 YYNGEE. DNA for the CDR3: TGTGCTACCGACAGGGGGGATGAAGCTTTCTTT. It is translated as CATDRGDEAFF.

This chain links TRBV7-8 with TRBJ2-5, with D unresolved. The germline V and J ends were trimmed by 1 base and 4 bases, with 10 bases remaining between them. The CDR3 is 14 amino acids. The germline V gene encodes CDR1 SGHVS and CDR2 FQNEAQ. CDR3 sequence reads: CASSLGAAAETQYF. CDR3 bases: TGTGCCAGCAGCTTAGGGGCAGCAGCAGAGACCCAGTACTTC. Variable domain in full (rest from reference TRBV7-8 and TRBJ2-5): GAGVSQSPRYKVAKRGQDVALRCDPISGHVSLFWYQQALGQGPEFLTYFQNEAQLDKSGLPSDRFFAERPEGSVSTLKIQRTQQEDSAVYLCASSLGAAAETQYFGPGTRLLVL.

To note about this clonotype: This could be a read error, since a much larger clone is one nucleotide away. The chain is built from TRBV5-1 and TRBJ1-4; 10 bases are shared with TRBD1. The CDR3 loop spans 15 amino acids. The germline gives CDR1 SGHRS, CDR2 YFSETQ. The CDR3 loop is CAGSFLGTGDEKLFF. CDR3 DNA sequence: TGCGCCGGCAGCTTTTTGGGGACAGGGGATGAAAAACTGTTTTTT.

Many counts were recorded for this clonotype. V gene TRBV7-9 combines with J gene TRBJ1-3; D not certain. From germline, CDR1 is SEHNR and CDR2 FQNEAQ (reference sequence). The CDR3 sequence is 13 residues long. Trimming cost V 5 bases and J 2 bases, with 7 bases left between them. CDR3 nucleotide sequence: TGTGCCAGCAGCCTGGAGACTGGAAACACCATATATTTT. As protein: CASSLETGNTIYF.

This clonotype was recorded many times. J is TRBJ1-3 and V is TRBV7-9; the D is unclear. V lost 1 base and J 3 bases, leaving 7 bases between the germline ends. The CDR3 has 14 amino acids. The germline gives CDR1 SEHNR, CDR2 FQNEAQ (reference sequence). The CDR3 spells CASSLEAVGNTIYF. CDR3 bases: TGTGCCAGCAGCTTAGAGGCGGTTGGAAACACCATATATTTT.

A word on this clonotype: Given a much more abundant clone one base away, this may be a read error. The chain joins TRBV12-3 or TRBV12-4 to TRBJ1-5, with 8 bases that match TRBD1. CDR3 size: 15 residues. CDR3: CASSRQGTSDQPQRF. CDR3 nucleotide sequence: TGTGCCAGCAGCCGACAGGGGACCAGTGATCAGCCCCAGCGTTTT.

This CDR3 reads CASLRRMNTEAFF. The CDR3 nucleotides are TGTGCCAGTTTAAGACGGATGAACACTGAAGCTTTCTTT. The chain couples TRBV19 to TRBJ1-1, with no clear D. The CDR3 loop spans 13 amino acids. The germline V gene has CDR1 LNHDA and CDR2 SQIVND (reference sequence). With 8 bases removed from V and 0 bases from J, the gap between germline ends came to 10 bases.

This clonotype was observed a few times. This chain links TRBV19 with TRBJ1-1; D is uncertain. Germline V CDR1 and CDR2: LNHDA, SQIVND (reference sequence). The length of the CDR3 is 15 residues. With 3 bases removed from V and 2 bases from J, the gap between germline ends came to 13 bases. For the CDR3, the DNA is TGTGCCAGTAGTATCCCGGCAGCCCCAAACACTGAAGCTTTCTTT. It yields the protein CASSIPAAPNTEAFF.

The chain employs TRBV2 and TRBJ2-5; no clear D. Germline V gene sequence: CDR1 SNHLY, CDR2 FYNNEI. V was trimmed by 0 bases and J by 5 bases, leaving 10 bases between them. The CDR3 totals 14 residues. The CDR3 sequence is CASSEAISRETQYF. The CDR3 coding sequence is TGTGCCAGCAGTGAAGCGATTAGCCGGGAGACCCAGTACTTC.

The genes are TRBV10-3 and TRBJ1-2; TRBD1 agrees at 7 bases. Germline lookup yields CDR1 ENHRY and CDR2 SYGVKD. The V segment lost 2 bases and the J segment 4 bases; nucleotides outside the gene matches: 7. The CDR3 has 15 residues. CDR3 nucleotides: TGTGCCATCAGTGAGAGGGAGGGGGCGAGCTATGGCTACACCTTC. Protein sequence: CAISEREGASYGYTF.

This sequence joins TRBV7-2 and TRBJ1-5, with D perhaps matching TRBD1 (6 bases). Germline-derived CDR1 and CDR2 are SGHTA and FQGNSA. This CDR3 has 14 amino acids. The V end was cut by 5 bases, the J end by 5 bases, with 13 bases between. The CDR3 bases are TGTGCCAGCAGCCAGGAAGGGGGAGATCAGCCCCAGCATTTT. Its translation: CASSQEGGDQPQHF.

This clonotype was recorded at least ten times. The chain combines TRBV10-3 with TRBJ1-1, with 7 bases matching TRBD1. The J segment lost 3 bases and the V segment lost 0 bases, leaving 4 bases of the junction unmatched. Germline CDR1 reads ENHRY; CDR2 reads SYGVKD. This CDR3 has 15 amino acids. CDR3 nucleotide sequence: TGTGCCATCAGTGAGTCTGGGGACAGCTACACTGAAGCTTTCTTT. This encodes CAISESGDSYTEAFF.

There are many counts of this clonotype. The chain employs TRBV29-1 and TRBJ1-6; tentative D call: TRBD1 (5 bases). This CDR3 contains 12 residues. The germline V gene encodes CDR1 SQVTM and CDR2 ANQGSEA. V was clipped by 4 bases and J by 8 bases, with 9 bases between them. Here the CDR3 DNA reads TGCAGCGTTGCTGAGGGGTATTCACCCCTCCACTTT. This gives the protein CSVAEGYSPLHF.

V gene TRBV6-1 combines with J gene TRBJ1-5; D is undetermined. Germline V gives CDR1 MNHNS, CDR2 SASEGT. This CDR3 spans 11 amino acids. Trimming removed 8 bases from V and 1 base from J, with 3 bases in between. DNA for the CDR3: TGTGCCAGCCGCAGCAATCAGCCCCAGCATTTT. It encodes CASRSNQPQHF.

This clonotype was counted once. The J gene is TRBJ1-5, the V gene TRBV7-9, with a tentative D call TRBD1 (6 bases). The CDR3 is 13 amino acids. The V gene's germline CDR1 is SEHNR and CDR2 FQNEAQ (reference sequence). Trimming left V 5 bases short and J 11 bases short, with 16 bases between. For the CDR3, the DNA is TGTGCCAGCAGCCCGGACAGAGGAGGGACCCAGCATTTT. It codes for CASSPDRGGTQHF. Complete variable domain (other parts from reference TRBV7-9 and TRBJ1-5): DTGVSQNPRHKITKRGQNVTFRCDPISEHNRLYWYRQTLGQGPEFLTYFQNEAQLEKSRLLSDRFSAERPKGSFSTLEIQRTEQGDSAMYLCASSPDRGGTQHFGDGTRLSIL.

CDR3 region: CATWSSPSQETQYF. The DNA of the CDR3 is TGTGCCACGTGGTCTAGCCCCTCTCAGGAGACCCAGTACTTC. V usage is TRBV28 and J usage is TRBJ2-5; D might be TRBD2 (5 bases). The V end lost 10 bases, the J end lost 5 bases, and 20 bases lay between the germline ends. The germline V gene has CDR1 MDHEN and CDR2 SYDVKM. The CDR3 runs 14 residues.

The chain employs TRBV19 and TRBJ2-7, with a weak D call TRBD1 (5 bases). There are 13 residues in the CDR3. Germline-derived CDR1 and CDR2 are LNHDA and SQIVND (reference sequence). CDR3 protein: CVRVPEGQYEQYF. The CDR3 DNA follows: TGTGTCAGGGTCCCAGAAGGACAATACGAGCAGTACTTC. Full variable domain (remainder filled in from reference TRBV19 and TRBJ2-7): DGGITQSPKYLFRKEGQNVTLSCEQNLNHDAMYWYRQDPGQGLRLIYYSQIVNDFQKGDIAEGYSVSREKKESFPLTVTSAQKNPTAFYLCVRVPEGQYEQYFGPGTRLTVT.

This chain joins TRBV2 and TRBJ1-4; 7 bases line up with TRBD1. CDR3 length equals 15 residues. Germline values: CDR1 SNHLY, CDR2 FYNNEI. With 0 bases clipped from V and 8 bases from J, the junction kept 6 bases outside the gene matches. DNA for the CDR3: TGTGCCAGCAGTGAAGCTGGACAGGCGAGGGAAAAACTGTTTTTT. Translation: CASSEAGQAREKLFF.

The chain carries TRBV5-3 and TRBJ2-2; TRBD2 matches 8 bases. TRBV5-3 counts as an open reading frame of uncertain function. The J segment lost 7 bases and the V segment lost 8 bases, leaving 7 bases of the junction unmatched. CDR3 length: 13 residues. CDR3 residues: CASAAGVDGELFF. As DNA, the CDR3 is TGTGCCAGCGCAGCGGGAGTCGACGGGGAGCTGTTTTTT.

The J gene is TRBJ2-7, the V gene TRBV12-3 or TRBV12-4; the match to TRBD2 covers 15 bases. There are 16 residues in the CDR3. Germline trimming cut 4 bases from V and 3 bases from J; bases unmatched to any gene: 4. CDR3 DNA: TGTGCCAGCAGTTGGGGACTAGCGGGAGGCATCTACGAGCAGTACTTC. Its protein product is CASSWGLAGGIYEQYF.

J is TRBJ1-5 and V is TRBV12-3 or TRBV12-4; D not certain. Trimming cost V 6 bases and J 0 bases, with 9 bases left between them. The CDR3 contains 14 residues. The CDR3: CASREASSNQPQHF. In DNA, the CDR3 is TGTGCCAGCAGGGAGGCTTCTAGCAATCAGCCCCAGCATTTT.

The chain is built from TRBV7-9 and TRBJ1-5, with TRBD1 matching 7 bases. Germline CDR1 is SEHNR and CDR2 is FQNEAQ (reference sequence). The length of the CDR3 is 15 residues. With 4 bases clipped from V and 7 bases from J, the junction kept 10 bases outside the gene matches. The CDR3 DNA sequence: TGTGCCAGCAGCTCCCGACAGGGCCAGGAGCAGCCCCAGCATTTT. It yields the protein CASSSRQGQEQPQHF.

The V gene is TRBV7-9, the J gene TRBJ1-6, with D perhaps matching TRBD1 (6 bases). V was trimmed by 5 bases and J by 7 bases, leaving 21 bases between them. CDR3 length: 17 amino acids. In germline, CDR1 is SEHNR, CDR2 FQNEAQ (reference sequence). CDR3 coding DNA: TGTGCCAGCAGCCCACCCTCAGGGGTTTCCTTAAATTCACCCCTCCACTTT. Its protein product is CASSPPSGVSLNSPLHF.